The T cell receptor (beta chain) described here comes from a study of tumor-infiltrating lymphocytes in localized non-small cell lung cancer. Study information: The cohort mixed smokers and never-smokers, several histologies, and some post-neoadjuvant-chemotherapy samples.

This CDR3 comprises 16 residues. V lost 0 bases and J lost 6; bases outside the gene matches: 8. Germline V gene sequence: CDR1 KGHSH, CDR2 LQKENI. Study observations and caveats: No link was found between tumor T-cell fraction and recurrence-free survival. Tumors had more T cell infiltration than uninvolved lung, per TCRbeta sequencing and CD3 counts. Only some patients had TCR sequencing, depending on available tissue.

The protocol was immunoSEQ multiplex PCR, while the TCRdb copy is restricted to in-frame clones and leaves out a portion. The table has around 23,000 clones, approximately 73% seen once. A remark on this clone: No antigen is known for it.

The chain has TRBV18 and TRBJ1-2, with TRBD1 matching over 9 bases. Input material: lung tumor tissue. The sequence was collected from a human donor with non-small cell lung cancer. This chain's CDR3 is CASSPPTGTGNNGYTF. DNA for the CDR3: TGTGCCAGCTCACCACCAACCGGGACAGGGAATAATGGCTACACCTTC.